This passage covers 26 T cell receptor beta chains from one sample sequenced in a study of blood T cell repertoires in COVID-19. Method: immunoSEQ multiplex PCR; TCRdb's copy keeps in-frame clones and lacks some. The sample has 25,000 to 30,000 clones; approximately 93% are singletons. The material sequenced was peripheral blood. The receptors come from an older woman with COVID-19, enrolled during active disease.

V gene TRBV14 combines with J gene TRBJ2-2; D is perhaps TRBD1 (5 bases). The CDR3 is made up of 16 amino acids. V lost 0 bases and J 7 bases, leaving 15 bases between the germline ends. Germline V gene data show CDR1 as SGHDN and CDR2 as FVKESK. The CDR3 bases are TGTGCCAGCAGCCAAGAAGCCCAGGGAATGGTCGGGGAGCTGTTTTTT. Protein sequence: CASSQEAQGMVGELFF.

The rearrangement uses TRBV7-2 and TRBJ2-1, with TRBD2 matching 11 bases. The germline V gene has CDR1 SGHTA and CDR2 FQGNSA. The CDR3 is 16 residues long. V gave up 3 bases and J gave up 4 bases; unmatched junction bases: 5. The CDR3 DNA is TGTGCCAGCAGCTTCGACGGGACTAGCGGTTACAATGAGCAGTTCTTC. Translating it yields CASSFDGTSGYNEQFF.

The chain combines TRBV4-1 with TRBJ2-7; a possible D gene is TRBD1 (5 bases). In germline, CDR1 is MGHRA, CDR2 YSYEKL. This CDR3 region has 18 residues. V lost 0 bases and J lost 2, with 20 bases in between. DNA of the CDR3: TGCGCCAGCAGCCAAGAAAAGGGATTAGGGGCGGACGCCTACGAGCAGTACTTC. It encodes CASSQEKGLGADAYEQYF.

The V call is TRBV30, the J call TRBJ2-3, with D perhaps matching TRBD2 (5 bases). Germline V gives CDR1 GTSNPN, CDR2 SVGIG (reference sequence). This CDR3 has 13 amino acids. The germline V and J ends were trimmed by 2 bases and 4 bases, with 10 bases remaining between them. CDR3 loop: CAWSSGWADTQYF. As DNA, the CDR3 is TGTGCCTGGAGTTCGGGATGGGCAGATACGCAGTATTTT.

The chain has TRBV18 and TRBJ2-7; TRBD1 matches 7 bases. Per germline, CDR1 KGHSH and CDR2 LQKENI. V shed 0 bases and J 1 base; nucleotides not matched to a gene: 3. The CDR3 has 15 residues. In nucleotides, the CDR3 is TGTGCCAGCTCACCACCCACAGGGGTATCCTACGAGCAGTACTTC. Protein: CASSPPTGVSYEQYF.

The chain couples TRBV28 to TRBJ2-6; TRBD1 aligns across 7 bases. The germline V gene has CDR1 MDHEN and CDR2 SYDVKM. This CDR3 region has 16 residues. V was clipped by 7 bases and J by 0 bases; unmatched bases: 6. The CDR3 bases are TGTGCCAGCATCGCAGGGGGATACTCTGGGGCCAACGTCCTGACTTTC. This translates into CASIAGGYSGANVLTF.

The CDR3 sequence: CASSLARSQINEKLFF. As DNA, the CDR3 is TGTGCCAGCAGCCTAGCCCGAAGCCAGATTAATGAAAAACTGTTTTTT. The chain joins TRBV27 to TRBJ1-4; D uncertain. V shed 6 bases and J shed 4 bases, with 18 bases lying between them. CDR1 and CDR2 from the germline V gene are MNHEY and SMNVEV (reference sequence). The length of the CDR3 is 16 residues.

This rearrangement joins TRBV6-5 to TRBJ1-2; the D is unclear. The germline gives CDR1 MNHEY, CDR2 SVGAGI. The CDR3 has 13 amino acids. V was pared by 7 bases and J by 0 bases, with 9 bases between. CDR3 sequence: CASTGSANYGYTF. The DNA of the CDR3 is TGTGCCAGCACGGGGTCAGCTAACTATGGCTACACCTTC.

This clone was counted a single time. The chain has TRBV28 and TRBJ2-7, with 9 bases matching TRBD1. The V segment lost 5 bases and the J segment 3 bases; nucleotides outside the gene matches: 8. The germline V gene has CDR1 MDHEN and CDR2 SYDVKM. The CDR3 length is 15 residues. The CDR3 spells CASSTPGQGLYEQYF. The CDR3 DNA reads TGTGCCAGCAGTACGCCGGGACAGGGCCTCTACGAGCAGTACTTC.

J is TRBJ1-1 and V is TRBV5-1; D unresolved. V was cut by 0 bases and J by 4 bases, with 7 bases left in between. The CDR3 loop spans 13 amino acids. Per the germline V gene, CDR1 is SGHRS and CDR2 is YFSETQ. CDR3 in DNA: TGCGCCAGCAGCTTGGACAGTCTCACTGAAGCTTTCTTT. Amino acid sequence: CASSLDSLTEAFF.

In its sample, this clone was seen once. The chain links TRBV18 to TRBJ1-5, with D hard to call. Germline values: CDR1 KGHSH, CDR2 LQKENI. The CDR3 contains 13 residues. V gave up 2 bases and J gave up 5 bases, with 7 bases separating them. CDR3 bases: TGTGCCAGCTCACCAGAGTATGATCAGCCCCAGCATTTT. This encodes CASSPEYDQPQHF. The entire variable domain, with the rest obtained from reference TRBV18 and TRBJ1-5, is as follows: NAGVMQNPRHLVRRRGQEARLRCSPMKGHSHVYWYRQLPEEGLKFMVYLQKENIIDESGMPKERFSAEFPKEGPSILRIQQVVRGDSAAYFCASSPEYDQPQHFGDGTRLSIL.

CDR3 DNA sequence: TGTGCCAGCAGCGGAGGACTAGCGGTTGCCTACGAGCAGTACTTC. As protein: CASSGGLAVAYEQYF. The chain recombines TRBV6-5 with TRBJ2-7, with 10 bases lining up with TRBD2. The CDR3 contains 15 residues. Per germline, CDR1 MNHEY and CDR2 SVGAGI. Germline trimming cut 6 bases from V and 2 bases from J; bases unmatched to any gene: 7.

The rearrangement uses TRBV30 and TRBJ1-5; TRBD1 matches 8 bases. V shed 4 bases, J shed 9 bases, and the junction held 8 bases outside the gene matches. From germline, CDR1 is GTSNPN and CDR2 SVGIG (reference sequence). The CDR3 is made up of 13 amino acids. The CDR3 region has the DNA TGTGCCTGGAATGACAGGGGCGAGGGGCCCCAGCATTTT. The encoded protein is CAWNDRGEGPQHF.

The chain combines TRBV27 with TRBJ2-2; TRBD1 might be the D (6 bases). V lost 5 bases, J lost 6 bases, and 13 bases lay in between. Looked up from germline, CDR1 is MNHEY and CDR2 is SMNVEV (reference sequence). The CDR3 sequence is 14 residues long. CDR3 protein: CASSGERGSGELFF. The CDR3 DNA sequence: TGTGCCAGCAGTGGGGAGAGGGGGTCCGGGGAGCTGTTTTTT.

The DNA of the CDR3 is TGTGCCAGCAGTTACTCAACAGGCGCTGACGGAAACACCATATATTTT. Translation: CASSYSTGADGNTIYF. This chain connects TRBV6-5 to TRBJ1-3; D may be TRBD1 (5 bases). This CDR3 contains 16 residues. Trimming left V 0 bases short and J 4 bases short, with 13 bases between. Germline lookup yields CDR1 MNHEY and CDR2 SVGAGI.

The chain couples TRBV28 to TRBJ2-5, with 7 positions matching TRBD1. J was trimmed by 4 bases and V by 5 bases; bases with no gene match: 16. Germline-derived CDR1 and CDR2 are MDHEN and SYDVKM. The CDR3 sequence is 17 residues long. CDR3 sequence (DNA): TGTGCCAGCAGTCCCCTAGGGGGCCCTGTCGGTTTAGAGACCCAGTACTTC. Protein sequence: CASSPLGGPVGLETQYF.

The chain links TRBV29-1 to TRBJ2-1, with 9 bases fitting TRBD2. Germline lookup yields CDR1 SQVTM and CDR2 ANQGSEA. Trimming at V came to 4 bases and at J to 10 bases, leaving 8 bases not matched to a gene. The CDR3 runs to 13 residues. The chain's CDR3 is CSVAAGGRGEQFF. The CDR3 DNA sequence: TGCAGCGTTGCTGCGGGAGGGCGGGGAGAGCAGTTCTTC.

The genes are TRBV4-1 and TRBJ2-7; D is possibly TRBD1 (5 bases). The CDR3 contains 13 residues. Trimming removed 2 bases at V and 2 bases at J, with 7 bases between. Germline CDR1 and CDR2: MGHRA and YSYEKL. CDR3 loop: CASSQTTAYEQYF. Written as DNA, the CDR3 is TGCGCCAGCAGCCAAACGACAGCCTACGAGCAGTACTTC.

The CDR3 bases are TGTGCCAGCAGCTTTACGACTACGCTAGCGCTTCAGTACTTC. It yields the protein CASSFTTTLALQYF. The gene calls are TRBV7-2 and TRBJ2-7, with a tentative D call TRBD2 (6 bases). The V end lost 3 bases, the J end lost 10 bases, and 19 bases lay between the germline ends. The germline gives CDR1 SGHTA, CDR2 FQGNSA. The CDR3 contains 14 residues.

In its sample, this clone was seen once. The chain combines TRBV28 with TRBJ2-2; 16 bases match TRBD2. The CDR3 is 17 amino acids. The V gene end was trimmed by 11 bases and the J gene end by 4 bases; junction bases not matched to a gene: 10. CDR1 is MDHEN and CDR2 is SYDVKM in the germline V gene. The CDR3 loop reads CAGLGTSGRASTGELFF. The CDR3 DNA sequence: TGTGCCGGGCTAGGGACTAGCGGGAGGGCGAGCACCGGGGAGCTGTTTTTT.

This sequence joins TRBV10-3 and TRBJ2-1; D may be TRBD1 (5 bases). Germline CDR1 and CDR2: ENHRY and SYGVKD. This CDR3 spans 13 amino acids. Trimming removed 3 bases at V and 7 bases at J, with 10 bases between. Here the CDR3 reads CAISELPGNEQFF. The CDR3 DNA sequence: TGTGCCATCAGTGAACTCCCAGGGAATGAGCAGTTCTTC.

The V gene is TRBV24-1, the J gene TRBJ2-7, with a tentative D call TRBD1 (7 bases). CDR1 KGHDR and CDR2 SFDVKD come from the germline V gene. There are 16 residues in the CDR3. The germline V and J ends were trimmed by 3 bases and 0 bases, with 14 bases remaining between them. This CDR3 is CATSDPRGDNSYEQYF. The CDR3 region has the DNA TGTGCCACCAGTGATCCCAGGGGGGACAACTCCTACGAGCAGTACTTC.

This chain uses TRBV24-1 with TRBJ1-2, with a tentative D call TRBD1 (5 bases). V was pared by 3 bases and J by 5 bases, with 9 bases between. The CDR3 totals 13 residues. Per germline, CDR1 KGHDR and CDR2 SFDVKD. Written as DNA, the CDR3 is TGTGCCACCAGTGATACGGACACGTATGGCTACACCTTC. It specifies CATSDTDTYGYTF.

The J gene is TRBJ1-1, the V gene TRBV29-1, with 10 bases aligning to TRBD1. The ends lost 6 bases at V and 4 bases at J; junction bases unmatched: 8. Germline V gene lookup returns CDR1 SQVTM and CDR2 ANQGSEA. The CDR3 extends over 14 amino acids. The CDR3 nucleotides read TGCAGCGTGCGACAGGGGGCGGACGGCACTGAAGCTTTCTTT. Protein sequence: CSVRQGADGTEAFF. Full variable domain (outside the CDR3, taken from reference TRBV29-1 and TRBJ1-1): SAVISQKPSRDICQRGTSLTIQCQVDSQVTMMFWYRQQPGQSLTLIATANQGSEATYESGFVIDKFPISRPNLTFSTLTVSNMSPEDSSIYLCSVRQGADGTEAFFGQGTRLTVV.

The rearrangement joins TRBV5-1 to TRBJ2-2; TRBD1 matches 12 bases. Germline trimming cut 4 bases from V and 6 bases from J; bases unmatched to any gene: 16. The CDR3 has 19 amino acids. Germline values: CDR1 SGHRS, CDR2 YFSETQ. CDR3 DNA sequence: TGCGCCAGCAGCACCGCCGGGACAGGGGGCGCAGTTATCGCCGGGGAGCTGTTTTTT. It encodes CASSTAGTGGAVIAGELFF.

This clone occurred once. V usage is TRBV9 and J usage is TRBJ1-1; D is uncertain. This CDR3 is 13 amino acids long. Germline V lookup: CDR1 SGDLS, CDR2 YYNGEE. The V gene lost 0 bases and the J gene lost 10 bases, with 13 bases spanning the gap. CDR3 in amino acids: CASSVEVGSTAFF. CDR3 DNA: TGTGCCAGCAGCGTAGAGGTTGGGAGCACAGCTTTCTTT.